This T cell receptor beta chain comes out of a study of blood T cell repertoires in COVID-19. Turning to the study itself: The origin of the acute and convalescent COVID-19 samples was the United States, Italy and Spain.

Original methodology: Cell counts per sample came from amplifying reference gene primers. Data came from immunoSEQ multiplex PCR; TCRdb stores just in-frame clones and leaves some out. Clonal size and the V and J genes are those of that table, whereas D and trimming came from the DNA. The data contain roughly 200,000 clones, roughly 87% of them seen just once; the ten biggest clones take up under 3%. Germline assignment: CDR1 MNHEY and CDR2 SMNVEV (reference sequence). CDR3 length equals 16 residues. The V segment lost 4 bases and the J segment 2 bases; nucleotides outside the gene matches: 6. Recruits, aged about 18 to 100 years, lived in 24 US areas. The study assigned cohorts using participant-reported clinical history.

This chain uses TRBV27 with TRBJ2-5, with 11 bases aligning to TRBD1. The sequenced sample was PBMCs or T cells enriched from blood (not recorded which). The TCR sequence derives from a woman in her thirties or forties with acute COVID-19. The CDR3 protein is CASSSPDRGLQETQYF. In nucleotides, the CDR3 is TGTGCCAGCAGTTCCCCGGACAGGGGGCTTCAAGAGACCCAGTACTTC.